These 22 T cell receptor beta chains were all obtained from the same sample, sequenced in a study of tumor and adjacent non-tumor tissue in lung cancer. Three rounds of nested PCR, following a modified ARM-PCR protocol, produced the TCRbeta library. One entry per CDR3 protein, called by TCRdb with MiXCR from the multiplex PCR reads. The sample has tens of thousands of distinct CDR3 sequences, just under 60% seen once. No cell sorting was done before RNA was extracted from the tissue. Specimen: lung tumor tissue. These receptors all stem from a man aged 45-60 years with non-small cell lung cancer.

Concerning this clonotype itself: Germline and junction disagree at one end, which may indicate a read error. CDR3 nucleotides: TGCACCAGCTACCCGGGAATAACCAGGGAGCTGTTTTTT. Protein: CTSYPGITRELFF. The genes are TRBV5-1 and TRBJ2-2; weak D call: TRBD2 (5 bases). Germline loops: CDR1 SGHRS, CDR2 YFSETQ. The CDR3 runs to 13 residues. Together with reference TRBV5-1 and TRBJ2-2, the CDR3 gives the full variable domain: KAGVTQTPRYLIKTRGQQVTLSCSPISGHRSVSWYQQTPGQGLQFLFEYFSETQRNKGNFPGRFSGRQFSNSRSEMNVSTLELGDSALYLCTSYPGITRELFFGEGSRLTVL.

In the case of this clonotype: Its ends do not fully match the called genes, so a read error is possible. The chain couples TRBV20-1 to TRBJ2-6, with D perhaps assigned TRBD1 or TRBD2 (5 bases each). CDR1 and CDR2 from the germline V gene are DFQATT and SNEGSKA (reference sequence). The CDR3 is 13 amino acids. CDR3 sequence (DNA): TGCAGTGCTAGGATTCCCGGGGCCAAAGTCCTGACTTTC. Translation gives CSARIPGAKVLTF.

This clonotype was seen at least ten times. The V call is TRBV24-1, the J call TRBJ2-3, with TRBD2 matching 16 bases. The CDR3 totals 20 residues. The V segment lost 5 bases and the J segment 4 bases; nucleotides outside the gene matches: 14. Looked up from germline, CDR1 is KGHDR and CDR2 is SFDVKD. The CDR3 DNA follows: TGTGCCACCAGTGTAGGCAAACCGGGACTAGCGGGAGGGGTTTCAGATACGCAGTATTTT. Its translation: CATSVGKPGLAGGVSDTQYF.

Remarks on this clonotype: A read error is the likely source, as a far larger clone sits one nucleotide away. V gene TRBV20-1 combines with J gene TRBJ2-7; unclear D gene. The CDR3 has 12 residues. From germline, CDR1 is DFQATT and CDR2 SNEGSKA (reference sequence). The CDR3 DNA is TGCAGTGCAAGACTGAGCTCCTACGAGCGGTACTTC. Its protein product is CSARLSSYERYF.

A remark on this clonotype: A much larger clonotype is one base distant, so this may be a read error. It is likely a read error, because the conserved phenylalanine at the end of the CDR3 is missing. The chain carries TRBV28 and TRBJ2-2; weak D call: TRBD2 (6 bases). V gave up 5 bases and J gave up 8 bases, with 12 bases separating them. The CDR3 is 13 residues long. Germline V lookup: CDR1 MDHEN, CDR2 SYDVKM. CDR3 sequence reads: CASSAGPYGELFS. The CDR3 coding sequence is TGTGCCAGCAGTGCGGGGCCTTATGGGGAGCTGTTTTCT.

To note about this clonotype: A junction end diverges from the germline sequence, so it may reflect a read error. The CDR3 bases are TGTGCCAGTAGTATATTGGCCAACACAGAAGACAACGAGCATTTCTTC. It specifies CASSILANTEDNEHFF. This sequence joins TRBV19 and TRBJ2-1; no clear D. From germline, CDR1 is LNHDA and CDR2 SQIVND (reference sequence). This CDR3 is 16 amino acids long.

Remarks on this clonotype: A single base separates this from a much larger clone, so it may be a read error. The chain is built from TRBV6-2 or TRBV6-3 and TRBJ2-3; possible D gene TRBD2, 6 bases. The CDR3 runs to 15 residues. CDR1 MNHEY and CDR2 SVGEGT come from the germline V gene. V lost 3 bases and J lost 2, with 12 bases in between. The CDR3 DNA reads as TGTGCCAGCAGTTATCTCGGGGGAAACACAGATACGCAGTATTTT. This sequence encodes CASSYLGGNTDTQYF.

To note about this clonotype: Mismatch with germline at one junction end may stem from a read error. The chain uses TRBV15 and TRBJ2-7, with D uncertain. CDR1 LNHNV and CDR2 YYDKDF come from the germline V gene (reference sequence). This CDR3 is built from 13 residues. CDR3 residues: CATSRDQGYEQNF. CDR3 DNA: TGTGCCACCAGCAGAGATCAAGGGTACGAGCAGAACTTC.

Regarding this clonotype: The junction and the germline gene differ at one end; a read error may be behind it. V gene TRBV11-3 combines with J gene TRBJ2-2, with 7 bases that match TRBD2. Per germline, CDR1 SGHNT and CDR2 YENEEA. The CDR3 loop spans 14 amino acids. The CDR3 protein is CVSSPNMRGGGLFF. The CDR3 DNA sequence: TGTGTCAGCAGTCCCAACATGCGGGGCGGGGGGCTGTTTTTT.

V gene TRBV6-6 combines with J gene TRBJ1-1; D is unclear. Germline CDR1 MNHNY, CDR2 SVGAGI (reference sequence). CDR3 length: 14 amino acids. V was shortened by 0 bases and J by 3 bases, with 8 bases between the two germline ends. The CDR3 nucleotides read TGTGCCAGCAGTTACTCACATCTTGACACTGAAGCTTTCTTT. Translation: CASSYSHLDTEAFF.

Notes on this clonotype: The junction shows a germline mismatch at one end, possibly a read error. The chain recombines TRBV11-2 with TRBJ2-7; weak D call: TRBD2 (7 bases). The length of the CDR3 is 14 residues. CDR1 is SGHAT and CDR2 is FQNNGV in the germline V gene. CDR3 nucleotide sequence: TGTGCCAGCAGCCTAGACAAGGGGGGGTACGAGCAGTACTTC. It is translated as CASSLDKGGYEQYF.

On this clonotype itself: Compared with germline, one end of the junction differs, possibly owing to a read error. The V and J genes are TRBV11-2 and TRBJ2-7, with a tentative D call TRBD1 (6 bases). This CDR3 contains 15 residues. Germline V gene data show CDR1 as SGHAT and CDR2 as FQNNGV. The CDR3 nucleotides are TGTGCCAACAGCTTAGATTGGGACAACTCCTATGAGCAGTACTTC. Its translation is CANSLDWDNSYEQYF.

In the case of this clonotype: The conserved phenylalanine or tryptophan normally closing the CDR3 is absent here, so this likely arose from a read error. The V gene is TRBV11-2, the J gene TRBJ2-1; tentative D call: TRBD1 (8 bases). Per the germline V gene, CDR1 is SGHAT and CDR2 is FQNNGV. V was trimmed by 4 bases and J by 7 bases, leaving 17 bases between them. This CDR3 is built from 15 residues. The CDR3 nucleotides read TGTGCCAGCAGCTCGGGGGGTTGGGACAGGAATGAGCAGTTCTCC. Translation: CASSSGGWDRNEQFS.

Regarding this clonotype: The junction departs from the called germline gene at one end, perhaps through a read error. The CDR3 DNA reads TGCTCCAGCAGCTCCGGGACATGGGGCACCGAAGCTTTCTTT. Its translation: CSSSSGTWGTEAFF. The chain recombines TRBV5-1 with TRBJ1-1; tentatively, D is TRBD1 (6 bases). CDR3 length equals 14 residues. The germline V gene has CDR1 SGHRS and CDR2 YFSETQ.

This clonotype was counted between two and nine times. CDR3 region: CASTSRVNQPQHF. DNA of the CDR3: TGTGCCAGCACTTCGAGGGTTAATCAGCCCCAGCATTTT. The chain combines TRBV6-6 with TRBJ1-5, with no clear D. This CDR3 is built from 13 residues. V was pared by 7 bases and J by 4 bases, with 11 bases between. Germline CDR1 MNHNY, CDR2 SVGAGI (reference sequence).

The chain is built from TRBV6-5 and TRBJ1-3; no reliable D call. Germline values: CDR1 MNHEY, CDR2 SVGAGI. The CDR3 contains 14 residues. V shed 6 bases and J shed 2 bases, with 11 bases lying between them. Here the CDR3 reads CASRPGFPGNTIYF. Here the CDR3 DNA reads TGTGCCAGCAGACCGGGCTTCCCTGGAAACACCATATATTTT.

Comments on this clonotype: It may be a read error: a sequence one base away is much more abundant. J is TRBJ1-6 and V is TRBV4-1; possible D gene TRBD1, 5 bases. Germline lookup yields CDR1 MGHRA and CDR2 YSYEKL. Deletions cut 2 bases from V and 7 bases from J, with 12 bases between. This CDR3 comprises 15 residues. In DNA form, the CDR3 reads TGCGCCAGCAGCCAAAGGAGGGGCGAAAATTCACCCCTCCACTTT. Translation: CASSQRRGENSPLHF.

The gene calls are TRBV7-9 and TRBJ2-1, with 10 positions matching TRBD2. Losses at the gene ends were 4 bases for V and 9 bases for J; bases not matched to a gene: 6. Looked up from germline, CDR1 is SEHNR and CDR2 is FQNEAQ (reference sequence). The CDR3 consists of 14 residues. CDR3 nucleotide sequence: TGTGCCAGCAGCTCCAGGACTAGCGGTGTTGAGCAGTTCTTC. Translated: CASSSRTSGVEQFF.

This clonotype was recorded once. The chain combines TRBV4-1 with TRBJ2-7; D gene ambiguous. CDR3 length equals 14 residues. The germline gives CDR1 MGHRA, CDR2 YSYEKL. For the CDR3, the DNA is TGCGGCAGTAGCCTAGATGCTTGGATCTACGAGCAGTACTTC. Residues: CGSSLDAWIYEQYF.

This chain links TRBV20-1 with TRBJ2-1; the D is unclear. V lost 3 bases and J 9 bases, leaving 21 bases between the germline ends. The CDR3 has 15 amino acids. Germline lookup yields CDR1 DFQATT and CDR2 SNEGSKA (reference sequence). Here the CDR3 reads CSARNGRLTGGEQFF. CDR3 DNA sequence: TGCAGTGCTAGGAACGGCAGACTTACGGGTGGTGAGCAGTTCTTC.

Ten or more counts support this clonotype. Just one base apart from a much larger clone, this may be a read error. The V gene is TRBV11-3, the J gene TRBJ2-3; D possibly corresponds to TRBD1 (6 bases). Matching the DNA end better, TRBJ1-5 makes the J call doubtful. The germline V gene has CDR1 SGHNT and CDR2 YENEEA. CDR3 length: 17 amino acids. Written as DNA, the CDR3 is TGTGCCAGCAGCATCGGGACTAGCGGGGGGTGGACAGATACGCAGCATTTT. Translated, it gives CASSIGTSGGWTDTQHF.

Of note for this clonotype: Since a much larger clone is just one base distant, this may be a read error. No conserved phenylalanine or tryptophan ends this CDR3, so it is likely a read error. The chain uses TRBV6-6 and TRBJ2-2; 8 bases align to TRBD1. Germline V gene lookup returns CDR1 MNHNY and CDR2 SVGAGI (reference sequence). The CDR3 sequence is 16 residues long. J gave up 7 bases and V 6 bases, and 13 bases lay outside the gene matches. The CDR3 region is CASRPADRGFGGELFS. The CDR3 DNA is TGTGCCAGCAGACCCGCAGACAGGGGTTTTGGCGGGGAGCTGTTTTCT.